There are many counts of the clone carrying this TCR beta chain. Its antigen is not known. A sample-barcoded 5' primer and a J-beta primer mix were used in a second PCR of roughly 6 to 11 cycles. A single record per CDR3 protein comes from TCRdb applying MiXCR to the 5' RACE reads. The sample lists approximately 800,000 distinct CDR3 sequences; 25% were seen once. This specimen belongs to a study of blood T cells in healthy people across ages. Study results and caveats: Strongly correlated with naive T cell percentage was TCR beta diversity.

The germline V gene has CDR1 SEHNR and CDR2 FQNEAQ (reference sequence). The CDR3 is 13 residues long. V dropped 5 bases and J dropped 2 bases, with 10 bases sitting between them. The same specimen was also included in a second study, on T cells of mothers and their children. That study adds: For cDNA synthesis, the complete extracted RNA was used (roughly 1.4 ug per 15 ul).

The sample consisted of blood. The source of this sequence is a boy aged 5-17 years in good health. The genes are TRBV7-9 and TRBJ2-7; a possible D gene is TRBD1 (5 bases). The CDR3: CASSPKGPYEQYF. As DNA, the CDR3 is TGTGCCAGCAGCCCTAAGGGGCCCTACGAGCAGTACTTC.